One and the same sample provided the 2 T cell receptor beta chains below, sequenced in a study of OX40 agonist ivuxolimab in advanced cancers. The method was immunoSEQ multiplex PCR; TCRdb's version includes in-frame clones alone and lacks a portion of them. The sample has tens of thousands of clones, roughly 87% seen once; the top ten hold under 1.5%. The specimen comprised CD4+ or CD8+ T cells sorted from blood, sampled in a trial of the OX40 agonist ivuxolimab. The origin of the receptors is an adult with an advanced solid tumor such as melanoma, head and neck, liver or kidney cancer.

The genes are TRBV27 and TRBJ2-2; tentative D call: TRBD1 (6 bases). From germline, CDR1 is MNHEY and CDR2 SMNVEV (reference sequence). This CDR3 spans 15 amino acids. The V gene lost 7 bases and the J gene lost 4 bases, with 16 bases spanning the gap. CDR3 sequence reads: CASTTGNSFTGELFF. The DNA for the CDR3 is TGTGCCAGCACTACAGGGAATTCGTTCACCGGGGAGCTGTTTTTT.

This sequence joins TRBV18 and TRBJ2-3, with D maybe TRBD2 (7 bases). Germline V gene sequence: CDR1 KGHSH, CDR2 LQKENI. This CDR3 is 15 amino acids long. Trimming took off 3 bases at V and 2 bases at J, with 12 bases between the two ends. The CDR3: CASSPGRGNTDTQYF. In nucleotides, the CDR3 is TGTGCCAGCTCACCGGGGAGGGGGAACACAGATACGCAGTATTTT.